Following are 21 T cell receptor beta chains from one sample sequenced in a study of cytomegalovirus exposure and HLA in healthy donors (dated by TCRdb to about 2017). Libraries were prepared through the immunoSEQ multiplex PCR assay. The multiplex PCR relied on a mix of 60 forward primers for TCR Vbeta segments and 13 reverse primers for TCR Jbeta segments. Drawn from immuneACCESS, this table holds only the in-frame rearrangements with V and J called that TCRdb kept. Clones are partly lost; checked studies trace under half to an unresolved V gene and leave the rest unexplained. The sample contains some 150,000 clones, about 80% of them found a single time. About 4.3% of the sample belongs to the ten largest clones. The sample comprised PBMCs. These receptors were obtained from a man aged 25-40 years in good health and CMV-seronegative.

V and J are TRBV30 and TRBJ1-2; 7 nucleotides match TRBD1. There are 14 residues in the CDR3. J was trimmed by 1 base and V by 5 bases; bases with no gene match: 7. Germline V CDR1 and CDR2: GTSNPN, SVGIG (reference sequence). The CDR3 reads CAWGGTVDNYGYTF. The CDR3 coding sequence is TGTGCCTGGGGCGGGACAGTTGATAACTATGGCTACACCTTC.

The chain carries TRBV4-1 and TRBJ2-3; 7 bases line up with TRBD2. Looked up from germline, CDR1 is MGHRA and CDR2 is YSYEKL. V was pared by 4 bases and J by 2 bases, with 6 bases of the junction left unmatched. The CDR3 is 15 amino acids. CDR3 loop: CASSPPGRDTDTQYF. The CDR3 DNA reads TGCGCCAGCAGCCCACCGGGGAGGGACACAGATACGCAGTATTTT.

CDR3 residues: CASSLAGQFNQPQHF. The CDR3 DNA is TGTGCCAGCAGCTTAGCCGGACAGTTTAATCAGCCCCAGCATTTT. The chain links TRBV7-2 to TRBJ1-5; tentatively, D is TRBD1 (6 bases). In germline, CDR1 is SGHTA, CDR2 FQGNSA. Trimming took 0 bases from V and 4 from J, leaving 10 bases between them. The CDR3 loop spans 15 amino acids.

The chain combines TRBV29-1 with TRBJ1-2, with 7 bases aligning to TRBD1. After removal of 6 bases from V and 6 bases from J, the junction contained 7 bases not matched to a gene. Germline V lookup: CDR1 SQVTM, CDR2 ANQGSEA. The CDR3 totals 12 residues. DNA for the CDR3: TGCAGCGTAGACCTCGGACAGGATGGCTACACCTTC. It codes for CSVDLGQDGYTF.

V usage is TRBV15 and J usage is TRBJ1-1, with D hard to call. This CDR3 is built from 16 residues. Trimming removed 1 base from V and 5 bases from J, with 17 bases in between. Germline CDR1 is LNHNV and CDR2 is YYDKDF (reference sequence). The CDR3 loop reads CATSRGGAQAGTEAFF. The CDR3 DNA sequence: TGTGCCACCAGCAGAGGAGGCGCCCAGGCGGGAACTGAAGCTTTCTTT.

This clone was recorded only once. The rearrangement joins TRBV29-1 to TRBJ2-4; TRBD1 agrees at 8 bases. The V gene end was trimmed by 5 bases and the J gene end by 0 bases; junction bases not matched to a gene: 0. Germline CDR1 is SQVTM and CDR2 is ANQGSEA. This CDR3 comprises 13 residues. The chain's CDR3 is CSVQGAAKNIQYF. The CDR3, as DNA: TGCAGCGTTCAGGGGGCAGCCAAAAACATTCAGTACTTC.

This clone was recorded once. V is TRBV19 and J is TRBJ1-4; D unresolved. The CDR3 length is 11 residues. The germline gives CDR1 LNHDA, CDR2 SQIVND (reference sequence). Here the CDR3 reads CITEANEKLFF. In nucleotides, the CDR3 is TGTATTACCGAGGCTAATGAAAAACTGTTTTTT.

This clone has more than one count but fewer than ten. The chain recombines TRBV18 with TRBJ1-1; D not certain. The CDR3 is 12 residues long. Germline values: CDR1 KGHSH, CDR2 LQKENI. V lost 4 bases, J lost 6 bases, and 9 bases lay in between. The chain's CDR3 is CASSLFQAEAFF. The CDR3 nucleotides are TGTGCCAGCTCACTCTTCCAGGCTGAAGCTTTCTTT. Complete variable domain (other parts from reference TRBV18 and TRBJ1-1): NAGVMQNPRHLVRRRGQEARLRCSPMKGHSHVYWYRQLPEEGLKFMVYLQKENIIDESGMPKERFSAEFPKEGPSILRIQQVVRGDSAAYFCASSLFQAEAFFGQGTRLTVV.

This chain connects TRBV29-1 to TRBJ1-2; 10 nucleotides align to TRBD1. The germline V gene encodes CDR1 SQVTM and CDR2 ANQGSEA. The CDR3 has 16 residues. V lost 7 bases, J lost 3 bases, and 14 bases stayed unmatched. The CDR3 sequence is CSAKRDRGRLDYGYTF. The CDR3 DNA reads as TGCAGCGCGAAACGGGACAGGGGCCGCCTTGACTATGGCTACACCTTC. Combining the CDR3 with reference TRBV29-1 and TRBJ1-2 gives the whole variable domain SAVISQKPSRDICQRGTSLTIQCQVDSQVTMMFWYRQQPGQSLTLIATANQGSEATYESGFVIDKFPISRPNLTFSTLTVSNMSPEDSSIYLCSAKRDRGRLDYGYTFGSGTRLTVV.

A remark on this clone: At one boundary the junction diverges from the germline segment, which might be a read error. The chain links TRBV14 to TRBJ2-7; 8 positions match TRBD1. In germline, CDR1 is SGHDN, CDR2 FVKESK. The CDR3 runs 15 residues. CDR3 loop: CASSQQGAPRYGQYF. The CDR3 nucleotides read TGTGCCAGCAGCCAGCAGGGGGCGCCTCGTTACGGGCAGTACTTC. The full variable domain, with the rest looked up from reference TRBV14 and TRBJ2-7, is EAGVTQFPSHSVIEKGQTVTLRCDPISGHDNLYWYRRVMGKEIKFLLHFVKESKQDESGMPNNRFLAERTGGTYSTLKVQPAELEDSGVYFCASSQQGAPRYGQYFGPGTRLTVT.

J is TRBJ2-5 and V is TRBV28, with 9 positions matching TRBD1. V was pared by 2 bases and J by 4 bases, with 5 bases of the junction left unmatched. From germline, CDR1 is MDHEN and CDR2 SYDVKM. This CDR3 is 15 amino acids long. The CDR3 nucleotides are TGTGCCAGCAGTTTACCGCTGACAGGGGGAGAGACCCAGTACTTC. Residues: CASSLPLTGGETQYF.

J is TRBJ2-7 and V is TRBV19; 12 bases agree with TRBD1. Germline assignment: CDR1 LNHDA and CDR2 SQIVND (reference sequence). This CDR3 is 14 amino acids long. Trimming took 6 bases from V and 6 from J; bases not matched to a gene: 6. This chain's CDR3 is CASSPGTGGSEQYF. The CDR3 bases are TGTGCCAGTAGCCCCGGGACAGGGGGCTCCGAGCAGTACTTC. Looking up the rest from reference TRBV19 and TRBJ2-7 gives the full variable domain: DGGITQSPKYLFRKEGQNVTLSCEQNLNHDAMYWYRQDPGQGLRLIYYSQIVNDFQKGDIAEGYSVSREKKESFPLTVTSAQKNPTAFYLCASSPGTGGSEQYFGPGTRLTVT.

The chain joins TRBV11-3 to TRBJ2-2; D remains ambiguous. The CDR3 has 17 residues. Germline CDR1 reads SGHNT; CDR2 reads YENEEA. V was shortened by 0 bases and J by 5 bases, with 16 bases between the two germline ends. The chain's CDR3 is CASSLDLASPRTGELFF. For the CDR3, the DNA is TGTGCCAGCAGCTTAGATCTGGCCAGCCCGAGGACCGGGGAGCTGTTTTTT. The full variable domain, completed using reference TRBV11-3 and TRBJ2-2, is EAGVVQSPRYKIIEKKQPVAFWCNPISGHNTLYWYLQNLGQGPELLIRYENEEAVDDSQLPKDRFSAERLKGVDSTLKIQPAELGDSAVYLCASSLDLASPRTGELFFGEGSRLTVL.

The chain employs TRBV4-1 and TRBJ1-6; 11 bases agree with TRBD1. The length of the CDR3 is 14 residues. The junction had 0 bases not matched to a gene; V was cut back by 3 bases and J by 8 bases. Per the germline V gene, CDR1 is MGHRA and CDR2 is YSYEKL. For the CDR3, the DNA is TGCGCCAGCAGCCAGGGACAGGGGGATTCACCCCTCCACTTT. Translating it yields CASSQGQGDSPLHF.

The CDR3 loop reads CASSLRGTSTDTQYF. As DNA, the CDR3 is TGTGCCAGCAGCTTACGGGGGACTAGCACAGATACGCAGTATTTT. The V gene is TRBV7-3, the J gene TRBJ2-3; possibly TRBD2 for D (6 bases). Trimming took 2 bases from V and 0 from J, leaving 9 bases between them. The CDR3 runs 15 residues. CDR1 SGHTA and CDR2 FQGTGA come from the germline V gene.

The sample holds one count of this clone. The V gene is TRBV5-6, the J gene TRBJ1-2; possibly TRBD1 for D (6 bases). Trimming stripped 2 bases from V and 3 bases from J, with 11 bases between. CDR3 length: 14 residues. Germline values: CDR1 SGHDT, CDR2 YYEEEE. DNA for the CDR3: TGTGCCAGCAGCTTCACAGGGTCCTACTATGGCTACACCTTC. It translates to CASSFTGSYYGYTF.

The chain links TRBV2 to TRBJ2-1; possibly TRBD2 for D (5 bases). The CDR3 has 15 residues. With 6 bases removed from V and 0 bases from J, the gap between germline ends came to 12 bases. CDR1 and CDR2 from the germline V gene are SNHLY and FYNNEI. As DNA, the CDR3 is TGTGCCAGCAGGAGGGCATTTAGCTCCTACAATGAGCAGTTCTTC. It specifies CASRRAFSSYNEQFF.

The rearrangement uses TRBV6-5 and TRBJ2-7; 7 nucleotides agree with TRBD1. J was trimmed by 2 bases and V by 5 bases; bases with no gene match: 3. Germline CDR1 and CDR2: MNHEY and SVGAGI. There are 13 residues in the CDR3. CDR3 loop: CASSPDRTYEQYF. The CDR3 region has the DNA TGTGCCAGCAGTCCGGACAGGACCTACGAGCAGTACTTC.

The V and J genes are TRBV10-3 and TRBJ2-3, with D maybe TRBD1 (6 bases). This CDR3 has 15 residues. V was trimmed by 3 bases and J by 3 bases, leaving 13 bases between them. Germline-derived CDR1 and CDR2 are ENHRY and SYGVKD. CDR3 sequence: CAISEGPGETDTQYF. DNA for the CDR3: TGTGCCATCAGTGAAGGGCCAGGGGAAACAGATACGCAGTATTTT.

The rearrangement links TRBV28 to TRBJ1-2, with TRBD1 matching 8 bases. The CDR3 contains 14 residues. CDR1 is MDHEN, CDR2 SYDVKM, per germline. With V trimmed by 6 bases and J by 5 bases, 8 bases remained unmatched. CDR3 DNA sequence: TGTGCCAGCAGGGTCGACAGGGGCCCTTATGGCTACACCTTC. This encodes CASRVDRGPYGYTF.

V and J are TRBV7-3 and TRBJ2-1; D is ambiguous. The V end lost 5 bases, the J end lost 1 base, and 15 bases lay between the germline ends. This CDR3 contains 16 residues. In germline, CDR1 is SGHTA, CDR2 FQGTGA. CDR3 residues: CASSPLVVSSYNEQFF. The CDR3 DNA reads TGTGCCAGCAGCCCCCTAGTGGTGAGTTCCTACAATGAGCAGTTCTTC.